The 17 T cell receptor beta chains presented below share a single source sample, sequenced in a study of cytomegalovirus exposure and HLA in healthy donors. The PCR had 60 Vbeta and 13 Jbeta primers. Profiling relied on immunoSEQ multiplex PCR, and the TCRdb table lists in-frame clones only, not all of them. The sample shows some 110,000 clones, about 70% of them seen only once. The sample consisted of PBMCs. The receptors stem from a young man in good health and CMV-seropositive.

V usage is TRBV4-3 and J usage is TRBJ2-4; unclear D gene. With 0 bases removed from V and 2 bases from J, the gap between germline ends came to 2 bases. This CDR3 region has 13 residues. Germline CDR1 and CDR2: LGHNA and YSLEER. The CDR3 sequence is CASSQDTKNIQYF. The CDR3 region has the DNA TGCGCCAGCAGCCAAGACACCAAAAACATTCAGTACTTC.

In its sample, this clone was seen a few times. This chain links TRBV7-8 with TRBJ1-2; 8 positions match TRBD1. The CDR3 covers 16 residues. CDR1 SGHVS and CDR2 FQNEAQ come from the germline V gene. J was trimmed by 4 bases and V by 1 base; bases with no gene match: 8. The CDR3 nucleotides are TGTGCCAGCAGCTTAGAGTCAGGGGGCAGTATCTATGGCTACACCTTC. As protein: CASSLESGGSIYGYTF.

This chain connects TRBV5-1 to TRBJ2-1; possibly TRBD2 for D (6 bases). Germline V CDR1 and CDR2: SGHRS, YFSETQ. The V end was cut by 1 base, the J end by 4 bases, with 18 bases between. The CDR3 contains 17 residues. The CDR3 here is CASSLKSRGNGYNEQFF. The CDR3 DNA reads TGCGCCAGCAGCTTGAAGTCTCGGGGGAACGGATACAATGAGCAGTTCTTC.

The chain couples TRBV7-9 to TRBJ2-7, with 13 bases identical to TRBD2. The CDR3 is 16 amino acids. CDR1 is SEHNR and CDR2 is FQNEAQ in the germline V gene (reference sequence). V dropped 2 bases and J dropped 3; count of bases not matched to a gene: 4. Here the CDR3 DNA reads TGTGCCAGCAGCTTAAGGGGACTAGCGGGAATCTACGAGCAGTACGTC. Residues: CASSLRGLAGIYEQYV.

CDR3 in DNA: TGTGCCAGCTCACAAATTCCAGGGATGGAAGCTTTCTTT. The encoded protein is CASSQIPGMEAFF. The chain recombines TRBV18 with TRBJ1-1, with D perhaps TRBD1 (5 bases). Per germline, CDR1 KGHSH and CDR2 LQKENI. The CDR3 length is 13 residues. V dropped 4 bases and J dropped 8 bases, with 14 bases sitting between them.

The V gene is TRBV30, the J gene TRBJ1-2; 7 bases map to TRBD1. This CDR3 has 15 amino acids. J gave up 0 bases and V 5 bases, and 9 bases lay outside the gene matches. The germline gives CDR1 GTSNPN, CDR2 SVGIG (reference sequence). In nucleotides, the CDR3 is TGTGCCTGGTCGACAGGGCCACAGACTAACTATGGCTACACCTTC. Amino acid sequence: CAWSTGPQTNYGYTF.

The gene calls are TRBV9 and TRBJ1-1; D is perhaps TRBD1 (5 bases). Germline loops: CDR1 SGDLS, CDR2 YYNGEE. The V end lost 2 bases, the J end lost 1 base, and 9 bases lay between the germline ends. There are 14 residues in the CDR3. The CDR3 DNA follows: TGTGCCAGCAGCGTCCGACAGACGAACACTGAAGCTTTCTTT. This sequence encodes CASSVRQTNTEAFF.

CDR3 in DNA: TGTGCCTGGTGGACAGGGGGCGGTCACACCGGGGAGCTGTTTTTT. Protein: CAWWTGGGHTGELFF. The chain recombines TRBV30 with TRBJ2-2; 11 bases are a match to TRBD1. Unmatched junction bases numbered 5, after V lost 5 bases and J lost 3 bases. The CDR3 extends over 15 amino acids. From germline, CDR1 is GTSNPN and CDR2 SVGIG (reference sequence). The full variable domain, in which reference TRBV30 and TRBJ2-2 provide the parts outside the CDR3, is SQTIHQWPATLVQPVGSPLSLECTVEGTSNPNLYWYRQAAGRGLQLLFYSVGIGQISSEVPQNLSASRPQDRQFILSSKKLLLSDSGFYLCAWWTGGGHTGELFFGEGSRLTVL.

V is TRBV5-4 and J is TRBJ1-1; 9 nucleotides align to TRBD1. Per the germline V gene, CDR1 is SGHNT and CDR2 is YYREEE (reference sequence). The CDR3 is 16 residues long. V lost 4 bases and J lost 0; bases outside the gene matches: 7. In DNA form, the CDR3 reads TGTGCCAGCAGCCCAGAGACAGGGGGAGTGAACACTGAAGCTTTCTTT. Translating it yields CASSPETGGVNTEAFF.

This clone was seen just once. V is TRBV10-3 and J is TRBJ1-2; 7 nucleotides line up with TRBD1. V was pared by 2 bases and J by 3 bases, with 3 bases of the junction left unmatched. This CDR3 spans 14 amino acids. Germline CDR1 is ENHRY and CDR2 is SYGVKD. The CDR3 loop reads CAISEKGADYGYTF. The CDR3 nucleotides read TGTGCCATCAGTGAGAAGGGGGCGGACTATGGCTACACCTTC.

The V and J genes are TRBV6-1 and TRBJ2-7; 9 bases are shared with TRBD1. Per germline, CDR1 MNHNS and CDR2 SASEGT. The CDR3 sequence is 13 residues long. The V and J ends lost 6 bases and 2 bases, in that order; junction bases with no gene match: 2. The CDR3 spells CASSRDRAYEQYF. CDR3 sequence (DNA): TGTGCCAGCAGCCGGGACAGGGCCTACGAGCAGTACTTC.

V and J are TRBV28 and TRBJ1-4, with 7 bases that match TRBD1. The length of the CDR3 is 15 residues. Germline V gene sequence: CDR1 MDHEN, CDR2 SYDVKM. Trimming cost V 5 bases and J 3 bases; bases outside gene matches: 6. The CDR3 DNA reads TGTGCCAGCAGTACGGGGACAGCCCCTAATGAAAAACTGTTTTTT. It yields the protein CASSTGTAPNEKLFF.

This chain links TRBV30 with TRBJ2-3; D might be TRBD1 (6 bases). Germline CDR1 and CDR2: GTSNPN and SVGIG (reference sequence). CDR3 length: 11 amino acids. V was clipped by 4 bases and J by 4 bases, with 6 bases between them. The CDR3 DNA reads as TGTGCCTGGAAGGGGGCAGATACGCAGTATTTT. Protein: CAWKGADTQYF.

Concerning this clone: The junction departs from the called germline gene at one end, perhaps through a read error. The chain combines TRBV15 with TRBJ1-4; tentative D call: TRBD1 (5 bases). The CDR3 covers 15 residues. Germline CDR1 reads LNHNV; CDR2 reads YYDKDF (reference sequence). The CDR3 sequence: CAASSLRVSNEKLFF. CDR3 bases: TGTGCCGCCAGCAGTCTCAGGGTGTCTAATGAAAAACTGTTTTTT.

The V gene is TRBV1, the J gene TRBJ2-1; the table's D call, TRBD2, was not checked against the DNA. TRBV1 is flagged as a pseudogene. The CDR3 consists of 15 residues. In DNA form, the CDR3 reads TGCACCAGCAGCCCCATCCCGGGGGATTACAATGAGCAGTTCTTC. It is translated as CTSSPIPGDYNEQFF.

This clone was detected only once. This rearrangement joins TRBV5-1 to TRBJ2-1; TRBD1 is a possible D gene (5 bases). The CDR3 runs to 14 residues. V lost 4 bases, J lost 1 base, and 9 bases lay in between. The germline gives CDR1 SGHRS, CDR2 YFSETQ. CDR3: CASSPDSSYNEQFF. The DNA for the CDR3 is TGCGCCAGCAGCCCTGACAGTTCCTACAATGAGCAGTTCTTC.

CDR3 protein: CASSLQISGNTIYF. The CDR3 coding sequence is TGTGCCAGCAGCCTCCAGATCTCTGGAAACACCATATATTTT. V usage is TRBV13 and J usage is TRBJ1-3, with D unclear. Per the germline V gene, CDR1 is PRHDT and CDR2 is FYEKMQ (reference sequence). Trimming cost V 5 bases and J 0 bases, with 8 bases left between them. The CDR3 consists of 14 residues.